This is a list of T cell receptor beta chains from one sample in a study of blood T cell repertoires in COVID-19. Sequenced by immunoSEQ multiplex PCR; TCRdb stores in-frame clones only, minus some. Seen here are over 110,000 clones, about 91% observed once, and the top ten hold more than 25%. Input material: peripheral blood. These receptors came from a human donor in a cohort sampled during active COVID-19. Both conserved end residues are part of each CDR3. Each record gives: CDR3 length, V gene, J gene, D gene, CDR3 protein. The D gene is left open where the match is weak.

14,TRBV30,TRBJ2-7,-,CAWSGAFSSYEQYF
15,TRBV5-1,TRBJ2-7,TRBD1,CASSRRGTGSDEQYF
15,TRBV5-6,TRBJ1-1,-,CASSFGETPNTEAFF
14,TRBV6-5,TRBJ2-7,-,CASRRMTDTYEQYF
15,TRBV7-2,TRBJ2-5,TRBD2,CASSGTSGGWETQYF
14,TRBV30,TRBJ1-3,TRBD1,CAWNIGQGGNTIYF
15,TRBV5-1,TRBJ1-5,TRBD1,CASSPGTGVNQPQHF
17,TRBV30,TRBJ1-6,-,CAWSRLRDSSYNSPLHF
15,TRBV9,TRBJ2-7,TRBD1,CASSVGQGASYEQYF
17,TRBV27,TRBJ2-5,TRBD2,CASSLGAGGGTQETQYF
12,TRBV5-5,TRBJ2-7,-,CASKQGVHEQYF
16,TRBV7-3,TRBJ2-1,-,CASSLEGYSSYNEQFF
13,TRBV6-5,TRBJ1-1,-,CASSRGLNTEAFF
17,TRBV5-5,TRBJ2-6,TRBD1,CASSFATGVSGANVLTF
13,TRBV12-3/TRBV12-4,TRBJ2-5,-,CASSPSGTETQYF
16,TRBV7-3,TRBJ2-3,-,CASSMTGLASTDTQYF
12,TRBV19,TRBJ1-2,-,CASSMTNYGYTF
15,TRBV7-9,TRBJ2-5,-,CASSALAGSQETQYF
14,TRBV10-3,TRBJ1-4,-,CAISERREGEGLFF
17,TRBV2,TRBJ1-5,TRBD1,CASREPGQGDSNQPQHF
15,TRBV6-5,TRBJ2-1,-,CASSSQGPSYNEQFF
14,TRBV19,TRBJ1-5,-,CATAEGHSNQPQHF
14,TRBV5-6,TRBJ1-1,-,CASSWGPGNTEAFF
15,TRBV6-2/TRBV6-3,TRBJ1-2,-,CASSYTGSANYGYTF
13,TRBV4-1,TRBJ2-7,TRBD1,CASKPEGAGEQYF
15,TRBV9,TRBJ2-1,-,CASSVSGTLYNEQFF
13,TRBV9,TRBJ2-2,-,CASSSENTGELFF
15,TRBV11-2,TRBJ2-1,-,CASSPIRGARNEQFF
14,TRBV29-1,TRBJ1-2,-,CSVEDSTANYGYTF
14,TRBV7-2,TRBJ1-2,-,CASSLVGEPGGYTF
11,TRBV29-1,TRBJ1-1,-,CSVGGPTEAFF
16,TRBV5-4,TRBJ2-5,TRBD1,CASSPGTGGGQETQYF
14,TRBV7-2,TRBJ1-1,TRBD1,CASSSATGPKVWNF
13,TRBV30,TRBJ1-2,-,CAWSQQFNYGYTF
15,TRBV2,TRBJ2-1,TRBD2,CASSGGGGLYNEQFF
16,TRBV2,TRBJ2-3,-,CASRWSDSSSTDTQYF
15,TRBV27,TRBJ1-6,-,CASSGRSSYNSPLHF
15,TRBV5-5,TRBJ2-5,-,CASSAATGFGETQYF
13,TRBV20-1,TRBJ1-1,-,CSASWQGDTEAFF
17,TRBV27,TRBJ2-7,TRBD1,CASSLTPGQGALFEQYF
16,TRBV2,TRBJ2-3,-,CASSDLTRSSTDTQYF
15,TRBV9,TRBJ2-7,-,CASSVRTVPAYEQYF
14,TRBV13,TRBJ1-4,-,CASSDRGSLEKLFF